This T cell receptor (beta chain) was identified during a study of blood T cells in healthy people across ages. A second PCR, run for about 7 to 11 cycles, used a sample-barcoded 5' primer plus a J-beta primer mix. Per-sample output comprised a minimum of 3 million paired-end reads containing CDR3. Via MiXCR, TCRdb re-called the 5' RACE reads, giving one row per CDR3 protein. The sample comprises about 750,000 distinct CDR3 sequences, less than 70% of which are singletons, and roughly 40% rests with the top ten. Each sample yielded at least 5 micrograms of PBMC total RNA. Study-wide results and limits: As age increased, TCR beta diversity per million T cells fell in a roughly linear fashion. Naive T cell percentage showed a strong correlation with the diversity of TCR beta.

CDR1 and CDR2 from the germline V gene are DFQATT and SNEGSKA (reference sequence). The V end lost 5 bases, the J end lost 5 bases, and 8 bases lay between the germline ends. The CDR3 length is 11 residues. With respect to this clonotype: Its antigen is not known.

The V call is TRBV20-1, the J call TRBJ2-3; D gene ambiguous. This receptor was obtained from an elderly man in good health. Sequencing was done on a sample of blood. The DNA of the CDR3 is TGCAGTGCTGCCGGCGAAGATACGCAGTATTTT. Its protein product is CSAAGEDTQYF.